A selection of T cell receptor beta chains follows, all from one sample in a study of blood T cell repertoires in COVID-19. The table came from immunoSEQ multiplex PCR; TCRdb's copy has only in-frame clones and leaves some out. The sample includes approximately 61,000 clones, roughly 88% of them seen just once. Source material: peripheral blood. The source is a woman of 80 years or more with active COVID-19. Each CDR3 is given with its conserved first and last residue. A D gene is named only where the DNA matches it firmly. Size is omitted from some rows. Given values are once, few, many or a class for expanded clones.

CDR3nt: TGTGCCAGCAGTCAACAGGGGGAAGCCACCTACGAGCAGTACTTC
CDR3aa: CASSQQGEATYEQYF
j_gene: TRBJ2-7
abundance: once
d_gene: TRBD1
v_gene: TRBV2

CDR3nt: TGTGCCAGCAGCAAGATATCGACTAGATTCACAGATACGCAGTATTTT
CDR3aa: CASSKISTRFTDTQYF
j_gene: TRBJ2-3
abundance: once
d_gene: -
v_gene: TRBV21-1

CDR3nt: TGTGCCAGCAGTCACCAAAGACAGGGAGGCTACACCTTC
CDR3aa: CASSHQRQGGYTF
j_gene: TRBJ1-2
abundance: -
d_gene: TRBD1
v_gene: TRBV27

CDR3nt: TGTGCCAGCAGCCTCACTAGCGGAAAGAAGTATTTT
CDR3aa: CASSLTSGKKYF
j_gene: TRBJ2-3
abundance: once
d_gene: TRBD2
v_gene: TRBV27

CDR3nt: TGTGCCAGCAGCTTAGGAGGCCCGTTCCGTGAGACCCAGTACTTC
CDR3aa: CASSLGGPFRETQYF
j_gene: TRBJ2-5
abundance: -
d_gene: -
v_gene: TRBV7-2

CDR3nt: TGTGCCAGTAGCCAGACAGGGGGGAGCTATGGCTACACCTTC
CDR3aa: CASSQTGGSYGYTF
j_gene: TRBJ1-2
abundance: -
d_gene: TRBD1
v_gene: TRBV19

CDR3nt: TGCGCCAGCAGCTTGGGTGCAGCGAGGAACACTGAAGCTTTCTTT
CDR3aa: CASSLGAARNTEAFF
j_gene: TRBJ1-1
abundance: -
d_gene: -
v_gene: TRBV5-1

CDR3nt: TGTGCCAGCTCCCGGACAGCAACTAATGAAAAACTGTTTTTT
CDR3aa: CASSRTATNEKLFF
j_gene: TRBJ1-4
abundance: -
d_gene: -
v_gene: TRBV28

CDR3nt: TGTGCCAGCAGCTTAAGGGGGGGCGCCTACAATGAGCAGTTCTTC
CDR3aa: CASSLRGGAYNEQFF
j_gene: TRBJ2-1
abundance: -
d_gene: -
v_gene: TRBV7-9

CDR3nt: TGTGCCTGGAGTGTAGTGGGGGGTCGGGAGACCCAGTACTTC
CDR3aa: CAWSVVGGRETQYF
j_gene: TRBJ2-5
abundance: -
d_gene: -
v_gene: TRBV30

CDR3nt: TGTGCCAGCAGCCAACCTGGGTCAGGGCCCTCACCCCTCCACTTT
CDR3aa: CASSQPGSGPSPLHF
j_gene: TRBJ1-6
abundance: -
d_gene: -
v_gene: TRBV3-1/TRBV3-2

CDR3nt: TGCGCCAGCAGCCTGGAGAAGAGAGATAATGAAAAACTGTTTTTT
CDR3aa: CASSLEKRDNEKLFF
j_gene: TRBJ1-4
abundance: -
d_gene: -
v_gene: TRBV5-1

CDR3nt: TGTGCCAGCAGTTTGAACAGGGGGCAAGAGCAGTACTTC
CDR3aa: CASSLNRGQEQYF
j_gene: TRBJ2-7
abundance: -
d_gene: TRBD1
v_gene: TRBV6-6

CDR3nt: TGTGCCAGCAGCTTAAGGACTAGCTCCCCCTACAATGAGCAGTTCTTC
CDR3aa: CASSLRTSSPYNEQFF
j_gene: TRBJ2-1
abundance: -
d_gene: TRBD2
v_gene: TRBV7-9

CDR3nt: TGTGCCAGCAGCTTAGGGACCCGGACTAGTTGGGAGACCCAGTACTTC
CDR3aa: CASSLGTRTSWETQYF
j_gene: TRBJ2-5
abundance: once
d_gene: TRBD2
v_gene: TRBV11-2

CDR3nt: TGTGCCAGCAGCTTAAAAGCGGGGGGTGCAGATACGCAGTATTTT
CDR3aa: CASSLKAGGADTQYF
j_gene: TRBJ2-3
abundance: few
d_gene: TRBD2
v_gene: TRBV7-2

CDR3nt: TGTGCCAGCAGCCAACTTCGGGGTCTTCAGTTCTTC
CDR3aa: CASSQLRGLQFF
j_gene: TRBJ2-1
abundance: -
d_gene: -
v_gene: TRBV3-1/TRBV3-2

CDR3nt: TGTGCCACCGGGGACTCTATCAATCAGCCCCAGCATTTT
CDR3aa: CATGDSINQPQHF
j_gene: TRBJ1-5
abundance: -
d_gene: -
v_gene: TRBV6-5

CDR3nt: TGCAGTGGTACTGAGCGGGGTAGGTCAGATACGCAGTATTTT
CDR3aa: CSGTERGRSDTQYF
j_gene: TRBJ2-3
abundance: -
d_gene: TRBD2
v_gene: TRBV20-1

CDR3nt: TGCGCCTCTACGGGGGAGACCCAGTACTTC
CDR3aa: CASTGETQYF
j_gene: TRBJ2-5
abundance: -
d_gene: -
v_gene: TRBV5-1

CDR3nt: TGTGCCAGTTACCAGACTCAAGAGACCCAGTACTTC
CDR3aa: CASYQTQETQYF
j_gene: TRBJ2-5
abundance: -
d_gene: -
v_gene: TRBV2

CDR3nt: TGTGCCAGCAGTGAAAGGTCGGGGGGGGGCGTCCAAGAGACCCAGTACTTC
CDR3aa: CASSERSGGGVQETQYF
j_gene: TRBJ2-5
abundance: once
d_gene: TRBD2
v_gene: TRBV6-1

CDR3nt: TGTGCCAGCTCACCGTCCCGGGACAGATACACTGAAGCTTTCTTT
CDR3aa: CASSPSRDRYTEAFF
j_gene: TRBJ1-1
abundance: -
d_gene: TRBD1
v_gene: TRBV18

CDR3nt: TGTGCTAGTGCCCTAACGGAGGAGCAGTTCTTC
CDR3aa: CASALTEEQFF
j_gene: TRBJ2-1
abundance: -
d_gene: -
v_gene: TRBV12-5

CDR3nt: TGTGCCAGCAGCTTGGCGGACAGACAAGAGACCCAGTACTTC
CDR3aa: CASSLADRQETQYF
j_gene: TRBJ2-5
abundance: -
d_gene: -
v_gene: TRBV5-4

CDR3nt: TGCGCCAGCAGCCAAGACAGGGCGACAGATACGCAGTATTTT
CDR3aa: CASSQDRATDTQYF
j_gene: TRBJ2-3
abundance: -
d_gene: -
v_gene: TRBV4-3

CDR3nt: TGTGCCAGCAGCCATGTAATCGCCGGGACAGGAACGTATAATTCACCCCTCCACTTT
CDR3aa: CASSHVIAGTGTYNSPLHF
j_gene: TRBJ1-6
abundance: few
d_gene: TRBD1
v_gene: TRBV4-2

CDR3nt: TGTGCCAGCAGTACGACTAGCGGGGGCTCCTACGAGCAGTACTTC
CDR3aa: CASSTTSGGSYEQYF
j_gene: TRBJ2-7
abundance: -
d_gene: TRBD2
v_gene: TRBV11-2

CDR3nt: TGTGCCAGCAGTGAACTCTCCGGGACTAGCGGGGGCGGACAGTTCTTC
CDR3aa: CASSELSGTSGGGQFF
j_gene: TRBJ2-1
abundance: -
d_gene: TRBD2
v_gene: TRBV25-1

CDR3nt: TGTGCCAGCAGCTTGGAGGGGACAGCCCGCGAGACCCAGTACTTC
CDR3aa: CASSLEGTARETQYF
j_gene: TRBJ2-5
abundance: -
d_gene: TRBD1
v_gene: TRBV5-4

CDR3nt: TGTGCCAGCCGCAGACAGGGCTATGGCTACACCTTC
CDR3aa: CASRRQGYGYTF
j_gene: TRBJ1-2
abundance: -
d_gene: TRBD1
v_gene: TRBV2

CDR3nt: TGTGCCAGCAGCGCAGCGGGGGTTAGCACAGATACGCAGTATTTT
CDR3aa: CASSAAGVSTDTQYF
j_gene: TRBJ2-3
abundance: -
d_gene: TRBD2
v_gene: TRBV9

CDR3nt: TGTGCCAGCAATCCCAGGGGACCTGGTGGCGGCGAGCAGTTCTTC
CDR3aa: CASNPRGPGGGEQFF
j_gene: TRBJ2-1
abundance: -
d_gene: -
v_gene: TRBV6-6

CDR3nt: TGTGCCAGCAGTTACTCCTACAGTATACCTTACAATGAGCAGTTCTTC
CDR3aa: CASSYSYSIPYNEQFF
j_gene: TRBJ2-1
abundance: -
d_gene: -
v_gene: TRBV6-6

CDR3nt: TGTGCCAGCAGCGTAGAGGGGGATCGCCTCACTGAAGCTTTCTTT
CDR3aa: CASSVEGDRLTEAFF
j_gene: TRBJ1-1
abundance: -
d_gene: -
v_gene: TRBV9

CDR3nt: TGTGCCAGCAGTTCCAGGGGGACAGGGATCGGCTACACCTTC
CDR3aa: CASSSRGTGIGYTF
j_gene: TRBJ1-2
abundance: few
d_gene: TRBD1
v_gene: TRBV27

CDR3nt: TGTGCCAGCAGTTTAACTGGACTAGCAGGCTACAATGAGCAGTTCTTC
CDR3aa: CASSLTGLAGYNEQFF
j_gene: TRBJ2-1
abundance: -
d_gene: TRBD2
v_gene: TRBV27

CDR3nt: TGTGCCAGCTCGCGAGGACAGACTGGGTCCGGAAACATTCAGTACTTC
CDR3aa: CASSRGQTGSGNIQYF
j_gene: TRBJ2-4
abundance: once
d_gene: -
v_gene: TRBV18

CDR3nt: TGTGCCAGCAGCTTAGATCTCCAGGGGGCGCCGTCCTATAATTCACCCCTCCACTTT
CDR3aa: CASSLDLQGAPSYNSPLHF
j_gene: TRBJ1-6
abundance: -
d_gene: TRBD1
v_gene: TRBV11-2